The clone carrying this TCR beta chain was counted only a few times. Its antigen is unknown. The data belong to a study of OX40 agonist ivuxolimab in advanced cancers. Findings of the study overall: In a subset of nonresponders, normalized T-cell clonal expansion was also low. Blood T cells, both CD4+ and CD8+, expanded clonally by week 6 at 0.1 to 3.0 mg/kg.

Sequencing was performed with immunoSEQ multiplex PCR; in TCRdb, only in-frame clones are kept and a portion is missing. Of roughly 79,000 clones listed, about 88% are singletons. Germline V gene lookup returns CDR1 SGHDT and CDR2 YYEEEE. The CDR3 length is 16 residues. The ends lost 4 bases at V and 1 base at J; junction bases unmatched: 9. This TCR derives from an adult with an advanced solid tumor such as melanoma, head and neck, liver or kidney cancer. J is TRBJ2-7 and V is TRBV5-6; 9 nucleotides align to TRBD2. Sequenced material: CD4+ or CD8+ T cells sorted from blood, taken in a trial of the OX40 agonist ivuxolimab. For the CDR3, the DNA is TGTGCCAGCAGCACTGATAGGGCGGGAGGGTCCTACGAGCAGTACTTC. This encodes CASSTDRAGGSYEQYF. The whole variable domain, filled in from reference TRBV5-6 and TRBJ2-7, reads DAGVTQSPTHLIKTRGQQVTLRCSPKSGHDTVSWYQQALGQGPQFIFQYYEEEERQRGNFPDRFSGHQFPNYSSELNVNALLLGDSALYLCASSTDRAGGSYEQYFGPGTRLTVT.